This TCR beta chain was obtained from a study of long-term antiretroviral therapy in people with HIV (dated by TCRdb to between 2022 and 2023). Background on the whole study: The earliest samples were collected about a decade before the 2015 WHO recommendation for immediate ART, when ART was typically delayed until CD4 counts fell. A total of under 250 cryopreserved PBMC samples were contributed to the cohort by 30 adults with confirmed HIV infection, with samples collected serially over a mean of roughly six years (range 1-12). Whether ART initiation and durable HIV suppression were associated with changes in peripheral blood TRB repertoire composition and diversity was tested in a retrospective serial study. Of the 30 participants with HIV, about a dozen were female. No cross-contamination during QIAcube processing was shown when test extractions of a monoclonal T-cell line were performed alongside about 30 polyclonal samples. General conclusions and limits of the study: Expanded TRB clones identified before ART initiation dominated the repertoire at all time points, although this dominance fluctuated and declined in many PLHIV after ART. The samples span the years 2004 to 2017, and the ART regimens used may be less effective than current regimens. Because cell numbers in pre-ART samples were limited, unsorted PBMC were profiled instead of sorted CD4+ and CD8+ T cells. Narrower CDR3 length ranges were observed in HIV repertoires than in controls, and an antigen-experienced repertoire with only a slight naive shift after ART was suggested by the network structure. ART initiation was associated with a significant increase in TRB diversity, but diversity stayed significantly below transplant donor controls even after long-term ART. Since PBMC availability was limited, sequencing covered only the TCR beta chain, with no alpha chain pairing. Inferences about post-ART repertoire changes are limited because no data were available on ART adherence, viral resistance or therapy changes.

In the case of this clone: Its antigen is currently not known. No base-level quality is on record; no much larger clone is a single base apart.

The immunoSEQ hsTCRB v3.0 assay was used at survey level resolution to sequence the TRB variable region. The target sequencing depth for TRB was roughly 35,000-55,000 T-cell genomes per sample. TRB libraries were pooled and sequenced on an Illumina MiSeq using a v3 150-cycle kit. Processing in the source paper ran as follows. Repertoire analysis ran in R within a reproducible Nextflow workflow covering QC, data transformation and analysis. LymphoSeq2, an R package for AIRR-Seq data exploration, was used to implement custom analyses. After excluding a few samples that yielded fewer than 5000 total TRB sequences, 190 or so HIV repertoires remained for analysis. Of the 188 retained HIV repertoires, over 55 were collected before and 120 to 130 after ART initiation. Each repertoire was downsampled to 5000 TRB nucleotide sequences, and summary statistics were averaged across 100 downsampling iterations. Only TRB sequences with CDR3 regions of at least seven amino acids were retained for analysis. Diversity was assessed using a clonality score derived from Shannon entropy and using the Gini coefficient. In repertoire networks, the top 5000 CDR3 amino acid sequences were linked whenever an edit distance of one separated two sequences. For TRB CDR3 amino acid sequences, antigen specificity groups and MHC restriction were predicted with GLIPH2. To flag known CMV, EBV, HIV or tissue antigen associations, CDR3 amino acid sequences were matched against VDJdb and McPAS-TCR. Pre-ART, post-ART and control groups were compared with Wilcoxon signed-rank tests and Holm-Bonferroni correction. Imported from immuneACCESS, the table was reduced by TCRdb to in-frame sequences with V and J called. These copies leave out some clones; in studies compared against another copy, an unresolved V gene accounts for under half, and the cause of the remainder is not known. The V and J calls and clone size were taken over from that table, and D and trimming were inferred from the DNA. This sample lists around 26,000 clones; 70% to 80% were detected once. The top ten hold 10% of the sample.

Inclusion was restricted to participants for whom at least one PBMC sample before ART initiation and at least two post-ART samples were available. Treatment was received in the United States of America by all participants with HIV. Cryopreserved samples of about 1-10 million PBMC were thawed and washed before DNA extraction. At the time of the earliest PBMC sample, participants with HIV were aged between roughly 23 and 60 years. PBMC samples were contributed by each participant from 1-4 timepoints before ART initiation and 2-8 timepoints after ART initiation, with a median of 7 samples. Serial HIV viral load, CD4+ T-cell count, ART history and demographic data were obtained for every participant. A Qiagen kit on a QIAcube was used to extract genomic DNA from unsorted PBMC, with samples processed in batches of 12. The CDR3 starts with the cysteine, ends with the phenylalanine, and has 16 residues. Of the read, only the CDR3 DNA is kept; its 48 bases are in frame from base 1. CDR1 and CDR2 are read off the germline V gene as SGHRS and YFSETQ. Here V drops 1 base and J drops 0 bases, and the junction holds 3 bases not matched to any gene.

The chain links TRBV5-1 with TRBJ2-1; TRBD1 aligns with 8 central bases. This receptor was identified in a woman in her thirties or forties with HIV. Source: unsorted PBMCs, taken 1.2 years after starting antiretroviral therapy. This receptor carries the CDR3 CASSLPGTGSYNEQFF. The sequenced DNA: TGCGCCAGCAGCTTGCCCGGGACAGGCTCCTACAATGAGCAGTTCTTC. Outside the CDR3, residues come from the reference TRBV5-1 and TRBJ2-1 proteins, so the full variable domain is: KAGVTQTPRYLIKTRGQQVTLSCSPISGHRSVSWYQQTPGQGLQFLFEYFSETQRNKGNFPGRFSGRQFSNSRSEMNVSTLELGDSALYLCASSLPGTGSYNEQFFGPGTRLTVL.